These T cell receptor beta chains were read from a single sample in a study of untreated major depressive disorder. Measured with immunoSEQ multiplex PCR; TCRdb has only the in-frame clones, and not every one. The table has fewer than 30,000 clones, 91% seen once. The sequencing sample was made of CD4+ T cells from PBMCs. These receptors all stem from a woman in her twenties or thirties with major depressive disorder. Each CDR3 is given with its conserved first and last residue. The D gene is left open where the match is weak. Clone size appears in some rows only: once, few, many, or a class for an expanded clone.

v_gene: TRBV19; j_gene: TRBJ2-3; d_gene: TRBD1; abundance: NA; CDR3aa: CATTPDRGDTQYF; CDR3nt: TGTGCCACTACACCGGACAGGGGAGATACGCAGTATTTT
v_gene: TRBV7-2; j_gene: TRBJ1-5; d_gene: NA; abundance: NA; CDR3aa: CASSLVGGDQPQHF; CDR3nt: TGTGCCAGCAGCTTAGTTGGGGGAGATCAGCCCCAGCATTTT
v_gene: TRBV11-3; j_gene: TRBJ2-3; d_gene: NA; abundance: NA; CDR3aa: CASSPNGGDLGTDTQYF; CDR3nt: TGTGCCAGCAGCCCGAACGGCGGGGATTTGGGCACAGATACGCAGTATTTT
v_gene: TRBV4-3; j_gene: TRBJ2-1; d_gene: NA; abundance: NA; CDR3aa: CASSQDRTSMVREQFF; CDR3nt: TGCGCCAGCAGCCAAGATCGAACTAGTATGGTCCGTGAGCAGTTCTTC
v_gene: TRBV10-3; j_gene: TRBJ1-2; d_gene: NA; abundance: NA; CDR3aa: CAISESIGGGINYGYTF; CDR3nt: TGTGCCATCAGTGAATCTATCGGTGGGGGGATTAACTATGGCTACACCTTC
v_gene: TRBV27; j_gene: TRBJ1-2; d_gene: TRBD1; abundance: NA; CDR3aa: CASSASGTGRAIYGYTF; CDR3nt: TGTGCCAGCAGTGCCTCCGGGACAGGGAGGGCCATCTATGGCTACACCTTC
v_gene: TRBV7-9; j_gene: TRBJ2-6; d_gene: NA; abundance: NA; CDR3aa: CASRTSSSGANVLTF; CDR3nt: TGTGCCAGCAGGACTTCAAGTTCTGGGGCCAACGTCCTGACTTTC
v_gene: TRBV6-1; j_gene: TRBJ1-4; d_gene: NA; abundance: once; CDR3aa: CASSPGRWAEKLFF; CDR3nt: TGTGCCAGCAGCCCAGGGAGGTGGGCTGAAAAACTGTTTTTT
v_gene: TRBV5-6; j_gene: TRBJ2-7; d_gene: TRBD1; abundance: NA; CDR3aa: CASSKQLTGTAYEQYF; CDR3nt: TGTGCCAGCAGCAAACAATTAACCGGGACAGCCTACGAGCAGTACTTC
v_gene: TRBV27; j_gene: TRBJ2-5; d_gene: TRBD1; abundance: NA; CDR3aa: CASSRGQGAIETQYF; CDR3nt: TGTGCCAGCAGTAGAGGACAGGGGGCTATAGAGACCCAGTACTTC
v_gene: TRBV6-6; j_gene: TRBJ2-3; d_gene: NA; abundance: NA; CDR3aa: CASGVITDTQYF; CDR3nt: TGTGCCAGCGGGGTTATCACAGATACGCAGTATTTT
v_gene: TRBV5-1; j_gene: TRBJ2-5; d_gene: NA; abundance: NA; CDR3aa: CASSLALTLMETQYF; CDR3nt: TGCGCCAGCAGCTTGGCCCTGACTCTCATGGAGACCCAGTACTTC
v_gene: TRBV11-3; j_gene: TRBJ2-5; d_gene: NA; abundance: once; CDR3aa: CASSNYFEIGYQETQYF; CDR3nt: TGTGCCAGCAGTAACTATTTTGAGATAGGATACCAAGAGACCCAGTACTTC
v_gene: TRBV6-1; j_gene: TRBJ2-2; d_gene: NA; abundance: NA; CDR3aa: CASRDSPNTGELFF; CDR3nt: TGTGCCAGCAGGGACAGTCCGAACACCGGGGAGCTGTTTTTT
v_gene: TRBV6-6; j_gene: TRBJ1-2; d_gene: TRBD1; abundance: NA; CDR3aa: CASSYAGGDGYTF; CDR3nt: TGTGCCAGCAGTTACGCAGGGGGCGATGGCTACACCTTC
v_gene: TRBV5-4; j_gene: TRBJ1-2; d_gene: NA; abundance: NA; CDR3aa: CASSLIGGIYGYTF; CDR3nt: TGTGCCAGCAGCTTGATAGGGGGAATCTATGGCTACACCTTC
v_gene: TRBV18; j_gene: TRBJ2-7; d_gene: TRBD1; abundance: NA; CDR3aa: CASSPKAGQGSEQYF; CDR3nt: TGTGCCAGCTCACCAAAGGCTGGACAGGGGTCCGAGCAGTACTTC
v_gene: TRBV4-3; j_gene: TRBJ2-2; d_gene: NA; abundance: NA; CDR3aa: CASSQETRSSTGELFF; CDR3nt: TGCGCCAGCAGCCAAGAGACCAGGAGCTCGACCGGGGAGCTGTTTTTT